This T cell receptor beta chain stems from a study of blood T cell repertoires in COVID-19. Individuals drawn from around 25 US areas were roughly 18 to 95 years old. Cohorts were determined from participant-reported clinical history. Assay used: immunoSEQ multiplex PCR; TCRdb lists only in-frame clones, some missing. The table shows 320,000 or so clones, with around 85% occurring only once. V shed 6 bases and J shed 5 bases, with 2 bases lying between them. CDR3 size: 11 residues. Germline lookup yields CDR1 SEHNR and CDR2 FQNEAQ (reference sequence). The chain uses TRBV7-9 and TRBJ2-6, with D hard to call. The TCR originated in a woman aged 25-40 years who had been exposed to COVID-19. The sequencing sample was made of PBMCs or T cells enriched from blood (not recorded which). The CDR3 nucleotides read TGTGCCAGCAGTAGGGCCAACGTCCTGACTTTC. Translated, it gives CASSRANVLTF. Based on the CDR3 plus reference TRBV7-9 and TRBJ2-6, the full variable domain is DTGVSQNPRHKITKRGQNVTFRCDPISEHNRLYWYRQTLGQGPEFLTYFQNEAQLEKSRLLSDRFSAERPKGSFSTLEIQRTEQGDSAMYLCASSRANVLTFGAGSRLTVL.